A selection of T cell receptor beta chains follows, all from one sample in a study of vaccination and CD4 T cells after COVID-19. The antigens for these receptors are not known. MiXCR, run by TCRdb on the PCR reads, gives a single entry per CDR3 protein. Altogether 15,000 to 25,000 distinct CDR3 sequences are present, 45% to 70% being singletons, with the ten largest covering roughly a tenth. The source material was CD4+ T cells from blood, cultured in vitro. The receptors derive from a human donor who had recovered from COVID-19. Both conserved end residues are part of each CDR3. The order of the fields is V gene, D gene, J gene, clone size, CDR3 protein, CDR3 DNA. A D gene is named only where the DNA matches it firmly. The listing skips clone size in some rows; elsewhere it reads once, few, many or a size class.

TRBV6-1,NA,TRBJ1-6,few,CASIMIGASSSPLHF,TGTGCCAGCATTATGATTGGGGCCTCCAGTTCACCCCTCCACTTT
TRBV7-2,NA,TRBJ1-3,NA,CASSRTLGGGGRNTIYF,TGTGCCAGCAGCCGGACGCTCGGGGGCGGGGGTCGAAACACCATATATTTT
TRBV19,NA,TRBJ1-1,few,CASSTTGNTEAFF,TGTGCCAGTAGTACGACAGGGAACACTGAAGCTTTCTTT
TRBV6-1,NA,TRBJ2-3,NA,CASRGWGAATDTQYF,TGTGCCAGCAGGGGGTGGGGGGCGGCGACAGATACGCAGTATTTT
TRBV25-1,TRBD1,TRBJ1-1,NA,CASSAYRGPDTEAFF,TGTGCCAGCAGTGCATACAGGGGGCCTGACACTGAAGCTTTCTTT
TRBV20-1,TRBD2,TRBJ2-7,few,CSARDYWTSGTYEQYF,TGCAGTGCTAGAGATTATTGGACTAGCGGGACGTACGAGCAGTACTTC
TRBV7-2,NA,TRBJ1-1,NA,CASSSQAQGTEAFF,TGTGCCAGCAGCTCACAGGCCCAGGGGACTGAAGCTTTCTTT
TRBV7-3,NA,TRBJ2-2,few,CASSLDSANTGELFF,TGTGCCAGCAGCTTAGACAGCGCTAACACCGGGGAGCTGTTTTTT
TRBV5-1,NA,TRBJ1-1,NA,CASSPENRRGTEAFF,TGCGCCAGCAGCCCGGAAAACAGACGAGGGACTGAAGCTTTCTTT
TRBV19,NA,TRBJ2-7,once,CASSMGSPPYEQYF,TGTGCCAGTAGTATGGGATCCCCTCCCTACGAGCAGTACTTC
TRBV7-2,NA,TRBJ1-2,NA,CASSDNYGYTF,TGTGCCAGCAGCGATAACTATGGCTACACCTTC
TRBV18,NA,TRBJ1-1,NA,CASSPHKNTEAFF,TGTGCCAGCTCACCACATAAGAACACTGAAGCTTTCTTT
TRBV20-1,TRBD1,TRBJ2-5,once,CSAYRDRARGQYF,TGCAGTGCTTATCGGGACAGGGCGAGGGGCCAGTACTTC
TRBV21-1,NA,TRBJ1-4,NA,CASSHLTLEANEKLFF,TGTGCCAGCAGCCATCTAACCTTGGAGGCTAATGAAAAACTGTTTTTT
TRBV7-2,TRBD1,TRBJ2-2,NA,CASSFRQGPNTGELFF,TGTGCCAGCAGCTTCCGACAGGGACCGAACACCGGGGAGCTGTTTTTT
TRBV6-2/TRBV6-3,NA,TRBJ2-2,NA,CASKRGGELFF,TGTGCCAGCAAAAGGGGCGGGGAGCTGTTTTTT
TRBV10-2,TRBD1,TRBJ1-2,NA,CASSDQGAQNGYTF,TGCGCCAGCAGTGACCAGGGGGCGCAGAATGGCTACACCTTC
TRBV7-2,NA,TRBJ1-2,NA,CASSPTLGNYGYTF,TGTGCCAGCAGCCCCACGTTGGGGAACTATGGCTACACCTTC